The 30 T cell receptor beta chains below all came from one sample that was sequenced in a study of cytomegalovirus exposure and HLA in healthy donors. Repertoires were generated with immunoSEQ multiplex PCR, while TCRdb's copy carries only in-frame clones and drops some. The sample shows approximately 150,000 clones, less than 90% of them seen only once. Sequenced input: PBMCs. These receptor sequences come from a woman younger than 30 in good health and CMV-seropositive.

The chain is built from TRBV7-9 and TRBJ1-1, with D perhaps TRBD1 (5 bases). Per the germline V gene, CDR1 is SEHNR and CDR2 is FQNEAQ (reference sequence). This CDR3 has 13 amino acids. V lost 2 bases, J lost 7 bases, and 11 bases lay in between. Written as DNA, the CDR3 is TGTGCCAGCAGCTTACCAGGGCTGATTGAAGCTTTCTTT. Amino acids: CASSLPGLIEAFF.

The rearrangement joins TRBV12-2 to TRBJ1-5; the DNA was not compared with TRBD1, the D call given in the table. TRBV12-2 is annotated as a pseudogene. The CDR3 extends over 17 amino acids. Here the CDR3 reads CASRLAPTGGDNQPQHF. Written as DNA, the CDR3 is TGTGCAAGTCGCTTAGCCCCGACAGGGGGAGACAATCAGCCCCAGCATTTT.

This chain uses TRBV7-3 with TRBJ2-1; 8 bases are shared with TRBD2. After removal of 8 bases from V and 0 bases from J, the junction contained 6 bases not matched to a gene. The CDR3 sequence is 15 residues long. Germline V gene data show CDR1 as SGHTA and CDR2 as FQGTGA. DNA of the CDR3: TGTGCCAGCTCAAAAAGCGGGAGCTCCTACAATGAGCAGTTCTTC. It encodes CASSKSGSSYNEQFF.

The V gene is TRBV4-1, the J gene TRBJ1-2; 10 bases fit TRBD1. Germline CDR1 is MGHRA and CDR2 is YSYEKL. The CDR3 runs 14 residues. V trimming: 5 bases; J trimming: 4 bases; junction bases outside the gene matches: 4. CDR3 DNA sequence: TGCGCCAGCAGCGGGACAGGGGTTAGCTATGGCTACACCTTC. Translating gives CASSGTGVSYGYTF.

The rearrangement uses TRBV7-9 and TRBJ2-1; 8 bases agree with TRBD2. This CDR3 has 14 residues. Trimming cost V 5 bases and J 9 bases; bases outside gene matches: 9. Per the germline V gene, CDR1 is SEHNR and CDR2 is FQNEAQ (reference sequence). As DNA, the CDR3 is TGTGCCAGCAGCCCGGGACTAGAGAGCAGTGAGCAGTTCTTC. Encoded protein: CASSPGLESSEQFF.

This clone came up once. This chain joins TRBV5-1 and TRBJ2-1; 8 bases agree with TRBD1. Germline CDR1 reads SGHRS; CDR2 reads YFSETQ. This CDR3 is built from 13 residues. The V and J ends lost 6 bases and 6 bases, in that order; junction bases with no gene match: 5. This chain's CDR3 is CASNAGGFNEQFF. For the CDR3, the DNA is TGCGCCAGCAACGCAGGGGGCTTCAATGAGCAGTTCTTC.

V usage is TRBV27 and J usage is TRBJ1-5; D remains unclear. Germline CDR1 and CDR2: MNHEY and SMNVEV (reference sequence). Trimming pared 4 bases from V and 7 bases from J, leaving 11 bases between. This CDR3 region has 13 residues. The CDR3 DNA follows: TGTGCCAGCAGTTCCTCCCGGTTGCAGCCCCAGCATTTT. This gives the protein CASSSSRLQPQHF.

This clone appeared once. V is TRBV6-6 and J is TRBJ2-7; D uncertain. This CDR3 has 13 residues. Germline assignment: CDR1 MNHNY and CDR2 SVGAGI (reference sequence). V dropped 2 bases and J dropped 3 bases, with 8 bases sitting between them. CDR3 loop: CASSYEESYEQYF. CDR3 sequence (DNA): TGTGCCAGCAGTTACGAGGAGAGCTACGAGCAGTACTTC.

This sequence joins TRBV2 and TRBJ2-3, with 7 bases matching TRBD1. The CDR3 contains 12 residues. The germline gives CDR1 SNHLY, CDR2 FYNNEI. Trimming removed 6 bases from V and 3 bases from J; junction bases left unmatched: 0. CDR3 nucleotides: TGTGCCAGCAGGACAGGGACAGATACGCAGTATTTT. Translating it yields CASRTGTDTQYF.

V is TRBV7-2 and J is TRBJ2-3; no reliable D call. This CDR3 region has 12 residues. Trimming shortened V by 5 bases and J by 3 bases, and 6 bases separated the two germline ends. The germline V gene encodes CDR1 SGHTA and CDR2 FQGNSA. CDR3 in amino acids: CASSALTDTQYF. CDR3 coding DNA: TGTGCCAGCAGCGCCCTAACAGATACGCAGTATTTT. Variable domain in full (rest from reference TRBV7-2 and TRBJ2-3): GAGVSQSPSNKVTEKGKDVELRCDPISGHTALYWYRQSLGQGLEFLIYFQGNSAPDKSGLPSDRFSAERTGGSVSTLTIQRTQQEDSAVYLCASSALTDTQYFGPGTRLTVL.

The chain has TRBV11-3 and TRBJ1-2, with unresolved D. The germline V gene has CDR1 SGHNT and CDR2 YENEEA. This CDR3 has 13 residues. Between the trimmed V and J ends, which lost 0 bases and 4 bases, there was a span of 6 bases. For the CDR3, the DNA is TGTGCCAGCAGCTTAGACGCGCTCTATGGCTACACCTTC. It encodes CASSLDALYGYTF.

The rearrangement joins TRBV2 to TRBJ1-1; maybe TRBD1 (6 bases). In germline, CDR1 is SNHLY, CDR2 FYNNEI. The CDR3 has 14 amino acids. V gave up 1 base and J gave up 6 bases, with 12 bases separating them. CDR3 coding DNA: TGTGCCAGCAGTGAAGACAGGGCCCGATCTGAAGCTTTCTTT. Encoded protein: CASSEDRARSEAFF. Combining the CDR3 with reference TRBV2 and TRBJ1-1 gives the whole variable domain EPEVTQTPSHQVTQMGQEVILRCVPISNHLYFYWYRQILGQKVEFLVSFYNNEISEKSEIFDDQFSVERPDGSNFTLKIRSTKLEDSAMYFCASSEDRARSEAFFGQGTRLTVV.

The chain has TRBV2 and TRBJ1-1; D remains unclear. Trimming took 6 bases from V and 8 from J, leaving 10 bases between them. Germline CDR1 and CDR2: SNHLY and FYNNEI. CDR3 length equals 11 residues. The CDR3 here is CASSPQVEAFF. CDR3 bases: TGTGCCAGCAGCCCCCAGGTGGAAGCTTTCTTT.

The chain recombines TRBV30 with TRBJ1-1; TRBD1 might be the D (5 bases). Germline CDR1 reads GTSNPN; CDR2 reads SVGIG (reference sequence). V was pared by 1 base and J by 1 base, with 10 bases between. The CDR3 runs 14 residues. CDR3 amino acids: CAWSARGSNTEAFF. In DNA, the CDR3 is TGTGCCTGGAGTGCCCGGGGGTCGAACACTGAAGCTTTCTTT. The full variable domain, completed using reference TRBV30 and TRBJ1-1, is SQTIHQWPATLVQPVGSPLSLECTVEGTSNPNLYWYRQAAGRGLQLLFYSVGIGQISSEVPQNLSASRPQDRQFILSSKKLLLSDSGFYLCAWSARGSNTEAFFGQGTRLTVV.

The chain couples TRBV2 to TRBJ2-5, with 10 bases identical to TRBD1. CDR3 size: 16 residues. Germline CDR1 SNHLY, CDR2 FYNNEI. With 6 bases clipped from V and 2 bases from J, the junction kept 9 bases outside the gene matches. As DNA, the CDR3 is TGTGCCAGCAGCTATGACAGGGGGCGAGAACAAGAGACCCAGTACTTC. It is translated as CASSYDRGREQETQYF.

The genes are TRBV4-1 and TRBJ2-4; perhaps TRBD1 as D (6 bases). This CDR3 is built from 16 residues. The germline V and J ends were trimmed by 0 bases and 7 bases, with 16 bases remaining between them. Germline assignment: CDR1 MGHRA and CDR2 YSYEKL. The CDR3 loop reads CASSQELGAPRNIQYF. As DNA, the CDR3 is TGCGCCAGCAGCCAAGAGCTGGGGGCGCCCCGGAACATTCAGTACTTC.

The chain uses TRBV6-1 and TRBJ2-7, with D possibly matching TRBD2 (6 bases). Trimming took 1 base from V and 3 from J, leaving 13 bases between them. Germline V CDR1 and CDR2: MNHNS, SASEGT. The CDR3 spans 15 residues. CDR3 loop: CASSEGTGEVYEQYF. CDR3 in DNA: TGTGCCAGCAGTGAAGGGACGGGAGAGGTCTACGAGCAGTACTTC.

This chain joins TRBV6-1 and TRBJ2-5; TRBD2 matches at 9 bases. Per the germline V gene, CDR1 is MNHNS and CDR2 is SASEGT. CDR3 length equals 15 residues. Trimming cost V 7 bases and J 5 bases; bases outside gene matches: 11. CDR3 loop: CASKRLADPSETQYF. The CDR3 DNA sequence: TGTGCCAGCAAGCGACTAGCGGACCCTTCGGAGACCCAGTACTTC.

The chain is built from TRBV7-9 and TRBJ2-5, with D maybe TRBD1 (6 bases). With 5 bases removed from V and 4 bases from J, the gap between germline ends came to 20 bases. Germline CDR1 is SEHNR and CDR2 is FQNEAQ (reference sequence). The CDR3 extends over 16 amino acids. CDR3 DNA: TGTGCCAGCAGCCCCCGACGTACAGGGATAAGAGAGACCCAGTACTTC. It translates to CASSPRRTGIRETQYF. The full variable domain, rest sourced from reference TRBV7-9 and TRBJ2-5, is DTGVSQNPRHKITKRGQNVTFRCDPISEHNRLYWYRQTLGQGPEFLTYFQNEAQLEKSRLLSDRFSAERPKGSFSTLEIQRTEQGDSAMYLCASSPRRTGIRETQYFGPGTRLLVL.

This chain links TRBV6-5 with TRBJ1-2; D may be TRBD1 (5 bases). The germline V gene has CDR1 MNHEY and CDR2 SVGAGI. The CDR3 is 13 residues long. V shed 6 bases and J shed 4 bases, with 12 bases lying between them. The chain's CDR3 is CASSRDSPYGYTF. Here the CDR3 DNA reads TGTGCCAGCAGCCGCGACAGTCCCTATGGCTACACCTTC.

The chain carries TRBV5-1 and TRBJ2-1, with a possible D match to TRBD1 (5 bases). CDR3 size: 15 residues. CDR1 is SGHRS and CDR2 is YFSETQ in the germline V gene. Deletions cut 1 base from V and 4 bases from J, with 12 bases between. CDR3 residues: CASSLSRQGYNEQFF. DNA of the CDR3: TGCGCCAGCAGCTTGAGTAGGCAGGGTTACAATGAGCAGTTCTTC.

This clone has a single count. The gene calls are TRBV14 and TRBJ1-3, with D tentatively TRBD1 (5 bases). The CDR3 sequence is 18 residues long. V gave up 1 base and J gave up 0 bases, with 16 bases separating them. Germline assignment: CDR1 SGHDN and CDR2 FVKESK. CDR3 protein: CASSQVDGGTSSGNTIYF. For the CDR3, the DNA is TGTGCCAGCAGCCAAGTCGACGGGGGGACTAGCTCTGGAAACACCATATATTTT.

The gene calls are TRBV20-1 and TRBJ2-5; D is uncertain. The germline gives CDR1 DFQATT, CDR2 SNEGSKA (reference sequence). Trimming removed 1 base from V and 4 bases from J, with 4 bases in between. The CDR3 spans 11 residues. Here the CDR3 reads CSARVRETQYF. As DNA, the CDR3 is TGCAGTGCTAGAGTTAGAGAGACCCAGTACTTC.

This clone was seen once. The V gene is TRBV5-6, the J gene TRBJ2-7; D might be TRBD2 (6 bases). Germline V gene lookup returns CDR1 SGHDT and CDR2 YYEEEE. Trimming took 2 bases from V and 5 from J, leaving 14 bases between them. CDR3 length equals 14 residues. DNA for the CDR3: TGTGCCAGCAGCTTTCCCGGGACTCTCGACGAGCAGTACTTC. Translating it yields CASSFPGTLDEQYF.

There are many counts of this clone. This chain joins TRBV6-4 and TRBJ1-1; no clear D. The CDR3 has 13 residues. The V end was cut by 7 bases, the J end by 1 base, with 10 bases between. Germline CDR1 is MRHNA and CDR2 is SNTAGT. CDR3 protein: CASTAQTNTEAFF. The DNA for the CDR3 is TGTGCCAGCACCGCACAGACGAACACTGAAGCTTTCTTT.

CDR3 residues: CASSPPGQGKNEQFF. The CDR3 DNA is TGTGCCAGCAGTCCCCCGGGACAGGGGAAGAATGAGCAGTTCTTC. This sequence joins TRBV6-5 and TRBJ2-1; TRBD1 aligns across 10 bases. The length of the CDR3 is 15 residues. V dropped 5 bases and J dropped 7; count of bases not matched to a gene: 8. Germline V gene lookup returns CDR1 MNHEY and CDR2 SVGAGI.

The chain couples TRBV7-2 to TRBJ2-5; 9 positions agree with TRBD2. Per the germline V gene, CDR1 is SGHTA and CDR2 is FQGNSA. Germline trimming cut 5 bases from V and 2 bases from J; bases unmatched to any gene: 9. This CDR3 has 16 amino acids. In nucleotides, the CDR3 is TGTGCCAGCAGCCCTCGTGGGAGCGGGAGGCAAGAGACCCAGTACTTC. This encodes CASSPRGSGRQETQYF.

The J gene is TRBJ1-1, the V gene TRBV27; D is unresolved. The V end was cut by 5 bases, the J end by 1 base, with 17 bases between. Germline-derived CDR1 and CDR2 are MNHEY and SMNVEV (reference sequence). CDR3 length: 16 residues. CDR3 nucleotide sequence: TGTGCCAGCAGTCCACGCGCAGAGGAGGGGAACACTGAAGCTTTCTTT. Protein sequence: CASSPRAEEGNTEAFF.

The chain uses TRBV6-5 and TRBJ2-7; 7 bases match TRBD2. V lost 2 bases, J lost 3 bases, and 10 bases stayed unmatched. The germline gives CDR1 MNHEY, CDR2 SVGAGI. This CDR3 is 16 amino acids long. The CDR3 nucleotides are TGTGCCAGCAGTTACCGTCCGGGGTCGGGGGGCTACGAGCAGTACTTC. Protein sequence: CASSYRPGSGGYEQYF.

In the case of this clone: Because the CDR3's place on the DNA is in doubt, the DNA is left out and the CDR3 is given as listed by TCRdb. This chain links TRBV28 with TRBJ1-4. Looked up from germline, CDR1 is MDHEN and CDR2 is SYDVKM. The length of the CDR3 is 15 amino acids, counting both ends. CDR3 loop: CASSSSGLTLEKLFF.